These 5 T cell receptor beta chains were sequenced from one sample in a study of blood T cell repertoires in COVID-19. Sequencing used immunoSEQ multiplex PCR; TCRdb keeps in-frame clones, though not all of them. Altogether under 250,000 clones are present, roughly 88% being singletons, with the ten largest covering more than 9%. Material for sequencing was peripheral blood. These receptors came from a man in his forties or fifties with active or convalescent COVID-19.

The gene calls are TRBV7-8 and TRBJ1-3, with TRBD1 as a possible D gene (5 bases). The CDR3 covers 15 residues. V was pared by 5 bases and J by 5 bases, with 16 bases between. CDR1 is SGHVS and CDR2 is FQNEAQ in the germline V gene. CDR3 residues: CASSNRTGRRNTIYF. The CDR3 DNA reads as TGTGCCAGCAGCAACAGGACCGGGAGGAGAAACACCATATATTTT. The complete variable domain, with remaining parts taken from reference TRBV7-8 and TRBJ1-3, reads GAGVSQSPRYKVAKRGQDVALRCDPISGHVSLFWYQQALGQGPEFLTYFQNEAQLDKSGLPSDRFFAERPEGSVSTLKIQRTQQEDSAVYLCASSNRTGRRNTIYFGEGSWLTVV.

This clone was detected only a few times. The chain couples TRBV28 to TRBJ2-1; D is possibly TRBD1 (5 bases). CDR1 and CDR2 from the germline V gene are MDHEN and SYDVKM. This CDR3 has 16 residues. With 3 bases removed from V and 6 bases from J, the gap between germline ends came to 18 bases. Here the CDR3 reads CASSFSDTHRGNEQFF. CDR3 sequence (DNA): TGTGCCAGCAGTTTCTCGGACACGCATAGGGGCAATGAGCAGTTCTTC.

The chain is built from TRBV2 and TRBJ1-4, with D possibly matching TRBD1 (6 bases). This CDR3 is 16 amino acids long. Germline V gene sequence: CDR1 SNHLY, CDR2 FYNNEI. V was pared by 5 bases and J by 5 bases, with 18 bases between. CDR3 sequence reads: CASSSNSGTPNEKLFF. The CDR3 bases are TGTGCCAGCAGTTCAAATTCCGGGACACCGAATGAAAAACTGTTTTTT.

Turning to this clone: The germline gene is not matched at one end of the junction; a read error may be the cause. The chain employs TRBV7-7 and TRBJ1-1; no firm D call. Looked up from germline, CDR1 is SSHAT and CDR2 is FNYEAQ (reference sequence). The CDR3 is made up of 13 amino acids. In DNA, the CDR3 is TGTGCTAGCAGCTTGAACAAGAACACTGAAGCTTTCTTT. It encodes CASSLNKNTEAFF.

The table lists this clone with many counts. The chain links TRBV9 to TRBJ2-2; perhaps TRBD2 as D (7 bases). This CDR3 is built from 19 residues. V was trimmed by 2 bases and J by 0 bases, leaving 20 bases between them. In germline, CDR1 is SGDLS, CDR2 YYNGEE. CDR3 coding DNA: TGTGCCAGCAGCGTCCTGCTGGCTGGGGGGGCTTCGAACACCGGGGAGCTGTTTTTT. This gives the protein CASSVLLAGGASNTGELFF.